This T cell receptor (beta chain) was observed in a study of shared clonotypes between healthy human individuals. Findings and limits, study-wide: The four-donor shared clonotypes exceeded non-shared clonotypes in generation probability, with non-shared ones scoring lower.

Turning to this clone: As yet, its antigen is unknown.

Trimming took off 5 bases at V and 3 bases at J, with 6 bases between the two ends. CDR1 and CDR2 (germline): SGHVS, FQNEAQ. This CDR3 is built from 12 residues. Measured with immunoSEQ multiplex PCR; TCRdb has only the in-frame clones, and not every one. Seen here are millions of clones, roughly 94% observed once, and the top ten hold 0.13%. Input material: naive CD4+ T cells sorted from blood. The subset here: CD45RA+ positively selected. The chain combines TRBV7-8 with TRBJ2-3; no clear D gene. The receptor was isolated from a man between 18 and 29 years old in good health. Written as DNA, the CDR3 is TGTGCCAGCAGCCCCACGACAGATACGCAGTATTTT. Amino acid sequence: CASSPTTDTQYF.